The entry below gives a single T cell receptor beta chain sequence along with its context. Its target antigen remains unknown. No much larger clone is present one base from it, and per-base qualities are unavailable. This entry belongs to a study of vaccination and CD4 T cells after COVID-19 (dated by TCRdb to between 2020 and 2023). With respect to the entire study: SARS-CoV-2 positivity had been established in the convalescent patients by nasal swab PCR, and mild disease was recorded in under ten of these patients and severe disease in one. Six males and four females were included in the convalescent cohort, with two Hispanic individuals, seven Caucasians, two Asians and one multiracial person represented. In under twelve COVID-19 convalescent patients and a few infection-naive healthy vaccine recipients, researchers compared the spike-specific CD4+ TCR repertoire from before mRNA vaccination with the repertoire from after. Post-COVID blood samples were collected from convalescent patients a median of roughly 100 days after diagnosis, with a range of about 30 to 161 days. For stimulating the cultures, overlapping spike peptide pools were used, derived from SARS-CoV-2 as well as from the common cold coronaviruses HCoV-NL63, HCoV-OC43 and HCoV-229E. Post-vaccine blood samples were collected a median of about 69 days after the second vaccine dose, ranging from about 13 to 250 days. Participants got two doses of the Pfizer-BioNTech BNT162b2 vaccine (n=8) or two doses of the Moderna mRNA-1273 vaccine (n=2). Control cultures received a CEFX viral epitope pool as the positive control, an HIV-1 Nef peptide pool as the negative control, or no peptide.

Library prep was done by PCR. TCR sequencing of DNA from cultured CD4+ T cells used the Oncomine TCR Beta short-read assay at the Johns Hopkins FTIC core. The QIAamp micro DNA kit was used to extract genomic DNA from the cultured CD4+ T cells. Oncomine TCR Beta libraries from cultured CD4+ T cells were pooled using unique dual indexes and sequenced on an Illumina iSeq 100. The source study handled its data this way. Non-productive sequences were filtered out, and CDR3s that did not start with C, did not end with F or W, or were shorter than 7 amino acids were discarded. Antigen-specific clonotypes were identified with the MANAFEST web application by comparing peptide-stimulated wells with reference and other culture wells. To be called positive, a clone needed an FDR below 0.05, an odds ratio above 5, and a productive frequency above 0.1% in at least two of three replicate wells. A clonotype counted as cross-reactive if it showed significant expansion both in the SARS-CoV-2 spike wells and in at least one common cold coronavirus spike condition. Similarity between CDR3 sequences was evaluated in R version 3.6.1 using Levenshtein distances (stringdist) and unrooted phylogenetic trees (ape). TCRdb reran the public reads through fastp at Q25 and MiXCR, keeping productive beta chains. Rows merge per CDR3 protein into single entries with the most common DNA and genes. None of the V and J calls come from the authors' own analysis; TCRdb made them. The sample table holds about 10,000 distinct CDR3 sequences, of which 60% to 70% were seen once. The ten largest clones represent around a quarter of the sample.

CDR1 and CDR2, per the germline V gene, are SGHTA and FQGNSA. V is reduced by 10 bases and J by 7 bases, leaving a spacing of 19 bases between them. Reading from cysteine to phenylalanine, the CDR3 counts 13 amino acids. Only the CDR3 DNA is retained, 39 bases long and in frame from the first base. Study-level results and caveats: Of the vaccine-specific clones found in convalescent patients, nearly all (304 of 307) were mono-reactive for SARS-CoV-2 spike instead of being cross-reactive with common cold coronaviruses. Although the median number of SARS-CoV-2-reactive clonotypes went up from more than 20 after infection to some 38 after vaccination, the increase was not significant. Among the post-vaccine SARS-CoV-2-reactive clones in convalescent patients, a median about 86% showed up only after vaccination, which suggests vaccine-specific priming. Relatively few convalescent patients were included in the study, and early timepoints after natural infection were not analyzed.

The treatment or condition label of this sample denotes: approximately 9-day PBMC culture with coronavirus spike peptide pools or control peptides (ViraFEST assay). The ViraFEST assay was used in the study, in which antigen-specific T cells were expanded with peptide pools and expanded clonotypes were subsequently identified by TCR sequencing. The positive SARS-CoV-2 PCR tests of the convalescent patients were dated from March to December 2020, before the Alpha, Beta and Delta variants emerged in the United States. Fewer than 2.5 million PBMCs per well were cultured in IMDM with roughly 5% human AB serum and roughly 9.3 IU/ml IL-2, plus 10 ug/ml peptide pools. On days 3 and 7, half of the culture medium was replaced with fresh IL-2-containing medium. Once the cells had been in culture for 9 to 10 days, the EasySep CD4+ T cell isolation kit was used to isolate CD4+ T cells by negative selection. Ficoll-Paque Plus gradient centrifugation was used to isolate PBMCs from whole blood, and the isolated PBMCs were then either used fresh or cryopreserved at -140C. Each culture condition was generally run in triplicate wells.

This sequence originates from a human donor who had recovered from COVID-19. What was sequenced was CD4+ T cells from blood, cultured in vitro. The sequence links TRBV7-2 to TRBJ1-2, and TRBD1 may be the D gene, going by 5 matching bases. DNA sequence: TGTGCCACCACCGGGACGGGGGTCTCTGGCTACACCTTC. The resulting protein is CATTGTGVSGYTF.